This passage covers 8 T cell receptor beta chains from one sample sequenced in a study of T cell responses to AZD1222 COVID-19 vaccine. Here immunoSEQ multiplex PCR was the method, and the copy in TCRdb shows in-frame clones only, minus some. Of some 130,000 clones in the sample, 90% to 95% were seen once. This specimen was peripheral blood, taken 28 days after the second AZD1222 dose. The receptors come from an adult who received the AZD1222 COVID-19 vaccine.

For the CDR3, the DNA is TGTGCCAGCAGTGAAGCGCTTTTACCCTATGGCTACACCTTC. Its protein product is CASSEALLPYGYTF. The chain employs TRBV2 and TRBJ1-2; D is undetermined. The V end was cut by 0 bases, the J end by 4 bases, with 9 bases between. Germline assignment: CDR1 SNHLY and CDR2 FYNNEI. The CDR3 is 14 residues long.

This CDR3 is CSATTQYF. As DNA, the CDR3 is TGCAGTGCTACGACCCAGTACTTC. The chain recombines TRBV20-1 with TRBJ2-5, with unresolved D. The CDR3 totals 8 residues. Trimming stripped 4 bases from V and 7 bases from J, with 1 base between. CDR1 is DFQATT, CDR2 SNEGSKA, per germline (reference sequence).

The V and J genes are TRBV5-1 and TRBJ1-3; D uncertain. Between the trimmed V and J ends, which lost 4 bases and 1 base, there was a span of 12 bases. The CDR3 length is 15 residues. Germline assignment: CDR1 SGHRS and CDR2 YFSETQ. The chain's CDR3 is CASSAQEVSGNTIYF. CDR3 coding DNA: TGCGCCAGCAGCGCCCAGGAGGTTTCTGGAAACACCATATATTTT.

The chain joins TRBV29-1 to TRBJ2-3; D is unresolved. Per the germline V gene, CDR1 is SQVTM and CDR2 is ANQGSEA. Deletions cut 2 bases from V and 3 bases from J, with 9 bases between. The CDR3 sequence is 13 residues long. The DNA for the CDR3 is TGCAGCGTTGAACCTCTCGGAACAGATACGCAGTATTTT. It encodes CSVEPLGTDTQYF.

The genes are TRBV28 and TRBJ2-2, with D possibly being TRBD1 (6 bases). The CDR3 has 13 residues. V lost 11 bases to trimming and J lost 3 bases, with 13 bases between them. CDR1 and CDR2 from the germline V gene are MDHEN and SYDVKM. CDR3 DNA: TGTGCCGGCCGACAGGTTGACACCGGGGAGCTGTTTTTT. This sequence encodes CAGRQVDTGELFF.

The V gene is TRBV5-1, the J gene TRBJ1-4; D unresolved. Trimming pared 4 bases from V and 13 bases from J, leaving 20 bases between. Germline V CDR1 and CDR2: SGHRS, YFSETQ. The CDR3 extends over 14 amino acids. CDR3 DNA: TGCGCCAGCAGCGCACAAGGCGGTGGAGGCCGACTGTTTTTT. This encodes CASSAQGGGGRLFF.

V gene TRBV5-6 combines with J gene TRBJ1-1; D call uncertain. From germline, CDR1 is SGHDT and CDR2 YYEEEE. V dropped 0 bases and J dropped 7 bases, with 4 bases sitting between them. The CDR3 has 11 residues. Here the CDR3 DNA reads TGTGCCAGCAGCTTGGCCAATGAAGCTTTCTTT. Translation gives CASSLANEAFF.

V usage is TRBV7-2 and J usage is TRBJ1-1, with 8 bases aligning to TRBD1. The CDR3 totals 13 residues. The junction had 4 bases not matched to a gene; V was cut back by 3 bases and J by 7 bases. Looked up from germline, CDR1 is SGHTA and CDR2 is FQGNSA. The CDR3 DNA is TGTGCCAGCAGCTTTACAGGGGGTGTTGAAGCTTTCTTT. Amino acids: CASSFTGGVEAFF.